The clone carrying this T cell receptor (beta chain) is termed medium-sized (0.01 to 0.1%). This sample is drawn from a study of blood T cell repertoires in COVID-19. Turning to the study itself: Sites across the United States, Italy and Spain contributed samples from acute and convalescent COVID-19.

Per the authors' pipeline: From reference gene primer amplification, estimates of nucleated cell counts were derived. Profiled with immunoSEQ multiplex PCR; TCRdb holds only in-frame clones, not every one. V, J and clone size are those of that table, while D and trimming were read from the DNA. The sample holds around 11,000 clones; around 75% are singletons and the top ten take approximately 7.6%. The CDR3 has 17 amino acids. Germline values: CDR1 SEHNR, CDR2 FQNEAQ (reference sequence). V gave up 1 base and J gave up 1 base, with 16 bases separating them. The chain carries TRBV7-9 and TRBJ1-1, with D perhaps TRBD1 (6 bases). Sequencing was carried out using peripheral blood. The TCR was taken from a man aged 65 to 85 with active COVID-19. The CDR3 here is CASSLGEGTIRNTEAFF. Written as DNA, the CDR3 is TGTGCCAGCAGCTTAGGTGAAGGGACAATTCGGAACACTGAAGCTTTCTTT.